These 8 T cell receptor beta chains originate from one sample sequenced in a study of OX40 agonist ivuxolimab in advanced cancers. Assay used: immunoSEQ multiplex PCR; TCRdb lists only in-frame clones, some missing. Of tens of thousands of clones listed, nearly 90% are singletons. The material was CD4+ or CD8+ T cells sorted from blood, obtained in a trial of the OX40 agonist ivuxolimab. Receptor source: an adult with an advanced solid tumor such as melanoma, head and neck, liver or kidney cancer.

The chain recombines TRBV18 with TRBJ1-4, with D hard to call. Trimming took off 3 bases at V and 8 bases at J, with 13 bases between the two ends. CDR3 size: 14 residues. Per germline, CDR1 KGHSH and CDR2 LQKENI. In DNA, the CDR3 is TGTGCCAGCTCACCTCCCTCGGTCGGAGAAAAACTGTTTTTT. It codes for CASSPPSVGEKLFF.

The chain combines TRBV28 with TRBJ2-7; TRBD2 might be the D (6 bases). The V end lost 3 bases, the J end lost 6 bases, and 12 bases lay between the germline ends. CDR1 is MDHEN and CDR2 is SYDVKM in the germline V gene. This CDR3 region has 13 residues. Written as DNA, the CDR3 is TGTGCCAGCAGTTTTTGGGCGGGACTCGAGCAGTACTTC. It yields the protein CASSFWAGLEQYF.

The chain uses TRBV9 and TRBJ2-3; 11 bases align to TRBD2. Trimming at V came to 3 bases and at J to 6 bases, leaving 6 bases not matched to a gene. This CDR3 is 15 amino acids long. CDR1 and CDR2 (germline): SGDLS, YYNGEE. CDR3 residues: CASSALLAGADTQYF. For the CDR3, the DNA is TGTGCCAGCAGCGCGTTACTAGCGGGAGCGGATACGCAGTATTTT.

This sequence joins TRBV7-9 and TRBJ2-3; no firm D call. V dropped 4 bases and J dropped 4 bases, with 3 bases sitting between them. This CDR3 region has 11 residues. Per the germline V gene, CDR1 is SEHNR and CDR2 is FQNEAQ (reference sequence). The CDR3 sequence is CASSYSDTQYF. In DNA, the CDR3 is TGTGCCAGCAGCTACTCAGATACGCAGTATTTT.

CDR3 loop: CASIDRGYEQYF. The CDR3 DNA follows: TGTGCCAGCATTGATAGGGGTTACGAGCAGTACTTC. The chain recombines TRBV6-5 with TRBJ2-7; D possibly corresponds to TRBD1 (5 bases). CDR3 length: 12 residues. CDR1 MNHEY and CDR2 SVGAGI come from the germline V gene. The V end was cut by 7 bases, the J end by 4 bases, with 11 bases between.

The chain is built from TRBV11-2 and TRBJ2-5, with 9 bases fitting TRBD2. This CDR3 is 16 amino acids long. Trimming at V came to 1 base and at J to 5 bases, leaving 8 bases not matched to a gene. The germline V gene has CDR1 SGHAT and CDR2 FQNNGV. CDR3 nucleotides: TGTGCCAGCAGCTTAGCTGCGGGAGGGCCGGAGGAGACCCAGTACTTC. As protein: CASSLAAGGPEETQYF. Supplemented by reference TRBV11-2 and TRBJ2-5, the full variable domain reads EAGVAQSPRYKIIEKRQSVAFWCNPISGHATLYWYQQILGQGPKLLIQFQNNGVVDDSQLPKDRFSAERLKGVDSTLKIQPAKLEDSAVYLCASSLAAGGPEETQYFGPGTRLLVL.

This chain's CDR3 is CASNSAGGETQYF. CDR3 nucleotide sequence: TGTGCCAGCAACAGTGCGGGAGGAGAGACCCAGTACTTC. The V gene is TRBV6-5, the J gene TRBJ2-5; 8 bases line up with TRBD2. Germline values: CDR1 MNHEY, CDR2 SVGAGI. The CDR3 consists of 13 residues. After removal of 7 bases from V and 4 bases from J, the junction contained 5 bases not matched to a gene.

A single count supports this clone. The chain employs TRBV13 and TRBJ2-2; D tentatively fits TRBD1 or TRBD2 (5 bases each). The V gene lost 5 bases and the J gene lost 4 bases, with 20 bases spanning the gap. The CDR3 consists of 17 residues. Germline values: CDR1 PRHDT, CDR2 FYEKMQ (reference sequence). The CDR3 loop is CASSLLFGTGRTGELFF. The CDR3, as DNA: TGTGCCAGCAGCCTCCTATTCGGGACGGGGCGCACCGGGGAGCTGTTTTTT.